This TCR beta chain was sequenced in a study of chemoradiotherapy in HPV16-positive cancers. Study-wide context: Candidate HPV-specific T-cell clones and common TCR motifs came from functional assays in a couple of HPV16-positive patients.

TCRdb's table, derived via immunoSEQ multiplex PCR, lists solely in-frame clones and lacks some. In the table there are approximately 30,000 clones, about 91% of which are singletons. This CDR3 has 17 residues. To note about this clone: Its specificity is not known.

Over chemoradiotherapy, repertoires were sampled more than once. Findings of the study overall: HPV-specific T cells were functionally defined from only a couple of HPV16-positive patients.

This material consisted of blood, taken from a patient who underwent chemoradiotherapy. V and J are TRBV21-1 and TRBJ2-3; the tabulated D call, TRBD2, remains unverified against the DNA. TRBV21-1 is annotated as a pseudogene. The origin of this receptor is a human donor with HPV-associated anogenital cancer. CDR3 region: CASSKGASGGGTDTQYF. The CDR3 bases are TGTGCCAGCAGCAAAGGAGCTAGCGGGGGGGGCACAGATACGCAGTATTTT.